The sample holds a few counts of the clone carrying this TCR beta chain. This sample stems from a study of identical twins. One entry per CDR3 protein results from TCRdb running MiXCR on the 5' RACE reads. The sample holds 1.5 million to 2 million distinct CDR3 sequences; around 29% are singletons and the top ten take about 0.27%. The CDR3 covers 15 residues. V was trimmed by 4 bases and J by 4 bases, leaving 15 bases between them. Germline V CDR1 and CDR2: MGHDK, SYGVNS. The V gene is TRBV25-1, the J gene TRBJ2-3; possible D gene TRBD2, 7 bases. Material: cord blood. The TCR sequence derives from a newborn girl in good health. CDR3: CASSVTGRGADTQYF. The DNA for the CDR3 is TGTGCCAGCAGTGTCACAGGGAGGGGGGCAGATACGCAGTATTTT.